A single sample is the source of the 4 T cell receptor beta chains below, sequenced in a study of blood T cell repertoires in COVID-19. Assay: immunoSEQ multiplex PCR; the TCRdb copy retains only in-frame clones and omits some. The table lists 180,000 or so clones, about 85% of them singletons. Source material: peripheral blood. Source of these receptors: an elderly woman with acute or convalescent COVID-19.

A single count supports this clone. The chain has TRBV19 and TRBJ1-2, with 8 bases fitting TRBD1. The V and J ends lost 6 bases and 5 bases, in that order; junction bases with no gene match: 5. The CDR3 is 13 amino acids. Germline V gene data show CDR1 as LNHDA and CDR2 as SQIVND (reference sequence). CDR3 region: CASSQGAFYGYTF. The CDR3 DNA is TGTGCCAGTAGCCAGGGGGCCTTTTATGGCTACACCTTC. Based on the CDR3 plus reference TRBV19 and TRBJ1-2, the full variable domain is DGGITQSPKYLFRKEGQNVTLSCEQNLNHDAMYWYRQDPGQGLRLIYYSQIVNDFQKGDIAEGYSVSREKKESFPLTVTSAQKNPTAFYLCASSQGAFYGYTFGSGTRLTVV.

This chain connects TRBV19 to TRBJ2-7; D perhaps matches TRBD2 (6 bases). The CDR3 has 14 residues. Germline assignment: CDR1 LNHDA and CDR2 SQIVND (reference sequence). The V gene lost 6 bases and the J gene lost 5 bases, with 17 bases spanning the gap. The CDR3 reads CASSPGRGWDEQYF. The DNA of the CDR3 is TGTGCCAGTAGCCCGGGGCGGGGTTGGGACGAGCAGTACTTC. Full variable domain (rest looked up from reference TRBV19 and TRBJ2-7): DGGITQSPKYLFRKEGQNVTLSCEQNLNHDAMYWYRQDPGQGLRLIYYSQIVNDFQKGDIAEGYSVSREKKESFPLTVTSAQKNPTAFYLCASSPGRGWDEQYFGPGTRLTVT.

The rearrangement links TRBV6-2 or TRBV6-3 to TRBJ2-2; possible D gene TRBD2, 5 bases. Germline-derived CDR1 and CDR2 are MNHEY and SVGEGT. Trimming pared 6 bases from V and 7 bases from J, leaving 18 bases between. The CDR3 totals 15 residues. The CDR3 coding sequence is TGTGCCAGCAGCCGGGCCCGAGGGATAGGCGGGGAGCTGTTTTTT. Its translation is CASSRARGIGGELFF.

The chain joins TRBV7-2 to TRBJ1-1, with D possibly TRBD1 on 6 matching bases. With 4 bases removed from V and 3 bases from J, the gap between germline ends came to 15 bases. This CDR3 has 15 amino acids. Per germline, CDR1 SGHTA and CDR2 FQGNSA. CDR3 residues: CASSSSLPGDTEAFF. The DNA for the CDR3 is TGTGCCAGCAGCTCTTCGCTCCCAGGGGACACTGAAGCTTTCTTT.